Each of the 9 T cell receptor beta chains below was sequenced from the same sample in a study of radiotherapy plus CTLA-4 blockade in lung cancer. Repertoires were generated with immunoSEQ multiplex PCR, while TCRdb's copy carries only in-frame clones and drops some. The data hold tens of thousands of clones, with 79% observed a single time. Here the sequenced sample was peripheral blood, taken from a patient treated with radiotherapy plus ipilimumab. The receptor set was obtained from a human donor with non-small cell lung cancer who had a complete response to radiotherapy plus ipilimumab.

V and J are TRBV6-5 and TRBJ2-2; D is unclear. Germline CDR1 reads MNHEY; CDR2 reads SVGAGI. The V end was cut by 0 bases, the J end by 0 bases, with 8 bases between. The CDR3 has 16 amino acids. The chain's CDR3 is CASSYSIRANTGELFF. The CDR3 DNA reads as TGTGCCAGCAGTTACTCGATACGGGCGAACACCGGGGAGCTGTTTTTT.

The chain employs TRBV5-4 and TRBJ2-7, with TRBD1 matching over 10 bases. This CDR3 has 15 amino acids. Per germline, CDR1 SGHNT and CDR2 YYREEE (reference sequence). The V and J ends lost 4 bases and 1 base, in that order; junction bases with no gene match: 5. The CDR3 reads CASSKGQGVSYEQYF. CDR3 DNA sequence: TGTGCCAGCAGCAAAGGACAGGGGGTTTCCTACGAGCAGTACTTC.

The rearrangement uses TRBV14 and TRBJ1-2, with 7 bases that match TRBD1. V shed 4 bases and J 8 bases; nucleotides not matched to a gene: 7. The germline V gene encodes CDR1 SGHDN and CDR2 FVKESK. CDR3 length equals 13 residues. The CDR3 loop is CASSRTGVRGYTF. In DNA, the CDR3 is TGTGCCAGCAGCCGAACAGGGGTACGAGGCTACACCTTC.

V is TRBV19 and J is TRBJ1-4; D not certain. This CDR3 is 13 amino acids long. The V and J ends lost 5 bases and 7 bases respectively, with 11 bases between them. The germline V gene has CDR1 LNHDA and CDR2 SQIVND (reference sequence). This CDR3 is CASSEASGEKLFF. Written as DNA, the CDR3 is TGTGCCAGTAGTGAAGCATCCGGTGAAAAACTGTTTTTT.

This chain uses TRBV2 with TRBJ1-4; 7 bases map to TRBD1. In germline, CDR1 is SNHLY, CDR2 FYNNEI. The CDR3 loop spans 14 amino acids. V was clipped by 6 bases and J by 0 bases; unmatched bases: 1. As DNA, the CDR3 is TGTGCCAGCAGGGGGACAGCAACTAATGAAAAACTGTTTTTT. This gives the protein CASRGTATNEKLFF.

This clone appeared a few times. The chain has TRBV6-6 and TRBJ2-2; no definite D call. Trimming took off 5 bases at V and 5 bases at J, with 12 bases between the two ends. The germline V gene has CDR1 MNHNY and CDR2 SVGAGI (reference sequence). The CDR3 consists of 14 residues. The CDR3 is CASSTLRRTGELFF. The CDR3 DNA is TGTGCCAGCAGTACTCTCAGACGAACCGGGGAGCTGTTTTTT.

J is TRBJ2-7 and V is TRBV30, with 12 bases matching TRBD2. With V trimmed by 7 bases and J by 9 bases, 10 bases remained unmatched. Germline V gene lookup returns CDR1 GTSNPN and CDR2 SVGIG (reference sequence). The CDR3 has 13 residues. CDR3 amino acids: CAFKPRLAGVQYV. The CDR3 DNA sequence: TGTGCCTTCAAACCGCGACTAGCGGGAGTGCAGTACGTC.

The gene calls are TRBV28 and TRBJ1-1, with D unclear. CDR1 and CDR2 (germline): MDHEN, SYDVKM. Between the trimmed V and J ends, which lost 7 bases and 7 bases, there was a span of 10 bases. The CDR3 length is 11 residues. The CDR3 region has the DNA TGTGCCAGCATCTGGATTAATGAAGCTTTCTTT. This sequence encodes CASIWINEAFF.

This clone is a singleton in its sample. The V gene is TRBV7-9, the J gene TRBJ1-2, with D possibly being TRBD1 (6 bases). V was trimmed by 3 bases and J by 2 bases, leaving 10 bases between them. This CDR3 has 14 amino acids. Germline-derived CDR1 and CDR2 are SEHNR and FQNEAQ (reference sequence). CDR3 amino acids: CASSLRGGNYGYTF. CDR3 nucleotide sequence: TGTGCCAGCAGCTTGAGAGGGGGAAACTATGGCTACACCTTC.